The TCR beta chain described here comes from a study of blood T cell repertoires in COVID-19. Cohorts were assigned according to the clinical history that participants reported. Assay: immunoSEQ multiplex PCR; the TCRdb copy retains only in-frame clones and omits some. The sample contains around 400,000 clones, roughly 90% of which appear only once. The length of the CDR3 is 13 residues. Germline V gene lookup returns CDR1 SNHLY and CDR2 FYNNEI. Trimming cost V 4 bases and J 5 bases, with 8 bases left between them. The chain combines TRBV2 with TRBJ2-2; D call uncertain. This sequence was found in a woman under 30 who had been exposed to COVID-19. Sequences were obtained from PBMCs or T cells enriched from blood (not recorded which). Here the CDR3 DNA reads TGTGCCAGCAGTGTCGGGTTGACCGGGGAGCTGTTTTTT. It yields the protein CASSVGLTGELFF.